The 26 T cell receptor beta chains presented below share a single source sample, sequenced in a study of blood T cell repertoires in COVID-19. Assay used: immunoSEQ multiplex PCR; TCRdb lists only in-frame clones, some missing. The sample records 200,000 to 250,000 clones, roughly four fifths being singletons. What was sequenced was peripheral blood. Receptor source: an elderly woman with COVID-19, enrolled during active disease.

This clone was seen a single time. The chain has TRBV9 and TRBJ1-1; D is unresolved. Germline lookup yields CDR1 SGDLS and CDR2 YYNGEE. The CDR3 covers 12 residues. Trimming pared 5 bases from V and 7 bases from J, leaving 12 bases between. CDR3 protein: CASSPTGFEAFF. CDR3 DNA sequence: TGTGCCAGCAGTCCGACGGGGTTTGAAGCTTTCTTT.

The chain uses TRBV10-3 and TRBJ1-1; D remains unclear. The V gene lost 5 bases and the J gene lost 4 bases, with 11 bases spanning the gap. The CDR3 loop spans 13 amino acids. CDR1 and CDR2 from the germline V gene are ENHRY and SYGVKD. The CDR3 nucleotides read TGTGCCATCAGTCATCCGGAGGGCACTGAAGCTTTCTTT. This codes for CAISHPEGTEAFF.

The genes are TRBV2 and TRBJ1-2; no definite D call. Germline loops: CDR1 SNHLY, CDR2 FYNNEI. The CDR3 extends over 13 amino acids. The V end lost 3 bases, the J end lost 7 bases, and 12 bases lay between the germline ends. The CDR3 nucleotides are TGTGCCAGCAGTGAGGTCCAGATCGCTGGCTACACCTTC. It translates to CASSEVQIAGYTF.

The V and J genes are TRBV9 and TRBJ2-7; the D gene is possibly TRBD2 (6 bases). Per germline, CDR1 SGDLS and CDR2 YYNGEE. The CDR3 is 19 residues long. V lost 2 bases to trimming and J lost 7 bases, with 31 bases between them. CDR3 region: CASSVGDSFGRGARREQYF. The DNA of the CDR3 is TGTGCCAGCAGCGTGGGGGACTCGTTTGGAAGGGGAGCCCGAAGGGAGCAGTACTTC.

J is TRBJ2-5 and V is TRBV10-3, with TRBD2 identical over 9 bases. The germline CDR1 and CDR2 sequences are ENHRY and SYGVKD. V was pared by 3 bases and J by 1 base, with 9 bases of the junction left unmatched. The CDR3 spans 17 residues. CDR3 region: CAISDPPGAGGQETQYF. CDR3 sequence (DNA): TGTGCCATCAGTGACCCCCCCGGAGCGGGGGGCCAAGAGACCCAGTACTTC.

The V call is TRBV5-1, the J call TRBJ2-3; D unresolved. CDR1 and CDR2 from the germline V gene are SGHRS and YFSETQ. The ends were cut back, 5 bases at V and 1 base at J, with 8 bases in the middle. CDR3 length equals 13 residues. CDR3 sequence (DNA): TGCGCCAGCAGAGAGATTGGCACAGATACGCAGTATTTT. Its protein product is CASREIGTDTQYF.

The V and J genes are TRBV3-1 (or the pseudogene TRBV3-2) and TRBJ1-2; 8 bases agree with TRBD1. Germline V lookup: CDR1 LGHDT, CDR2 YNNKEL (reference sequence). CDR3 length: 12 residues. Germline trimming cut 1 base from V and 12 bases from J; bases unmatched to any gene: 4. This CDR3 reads CASSQARQGNTF. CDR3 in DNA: TGTGCCAGCAGCCAAGCGAGACAGGGGAACACCTTC.

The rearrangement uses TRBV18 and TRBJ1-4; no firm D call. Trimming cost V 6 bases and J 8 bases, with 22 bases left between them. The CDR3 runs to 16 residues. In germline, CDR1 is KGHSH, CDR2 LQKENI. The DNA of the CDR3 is TGTGCCAGCTCCCCCAGCCCCCGGCCTCCTAGGGAAAAACTGTTTTTT. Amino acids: CASSPSPRPPREKLFF.

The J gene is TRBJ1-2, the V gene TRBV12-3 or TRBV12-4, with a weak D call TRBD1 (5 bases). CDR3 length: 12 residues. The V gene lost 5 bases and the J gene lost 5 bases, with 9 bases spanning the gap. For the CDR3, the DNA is TGTGCCAGCAGTCAGGGCGCGTATGGCTACACCTTC. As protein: CASSQGAYGYTF.

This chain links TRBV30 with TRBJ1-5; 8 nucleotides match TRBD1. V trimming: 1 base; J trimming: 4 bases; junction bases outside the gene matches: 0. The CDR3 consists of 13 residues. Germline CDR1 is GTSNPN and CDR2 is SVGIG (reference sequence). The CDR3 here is CAWSGTGNQPQHF. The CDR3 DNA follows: TGTGCCTGGAGTGGGACAGGGAATCAGCCCCAGCATTTT.

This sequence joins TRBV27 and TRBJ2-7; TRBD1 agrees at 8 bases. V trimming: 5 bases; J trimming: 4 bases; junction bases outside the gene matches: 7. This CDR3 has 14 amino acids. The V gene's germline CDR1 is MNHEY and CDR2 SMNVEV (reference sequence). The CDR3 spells CASSPLGQGYEQYF. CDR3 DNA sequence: TGTGCCAGCAGTCCCCTAGGACAGGGATACGAGCAGTACTTC.

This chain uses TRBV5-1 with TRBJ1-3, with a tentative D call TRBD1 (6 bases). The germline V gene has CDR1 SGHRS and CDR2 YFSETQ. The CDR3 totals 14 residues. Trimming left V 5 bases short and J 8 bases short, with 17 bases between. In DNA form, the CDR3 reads TGCGCCAGCAGTTTGTGGACAGCAGGGGACACCATATATTTT. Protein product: CASSLWTAGDTIYF.

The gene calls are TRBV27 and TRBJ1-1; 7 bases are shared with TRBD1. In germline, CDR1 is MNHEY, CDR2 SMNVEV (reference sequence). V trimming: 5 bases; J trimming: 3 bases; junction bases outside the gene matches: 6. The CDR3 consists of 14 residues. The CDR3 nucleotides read TGTGCCAGCAGTAAATGGCAGGGGGACACTGAAGCTTTCTTT. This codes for CASSKWQGDTEAFF.

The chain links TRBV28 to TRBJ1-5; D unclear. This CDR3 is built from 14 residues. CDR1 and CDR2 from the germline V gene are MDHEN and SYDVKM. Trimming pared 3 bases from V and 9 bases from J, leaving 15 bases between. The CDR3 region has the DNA TGTGCCAGCAGTTTTCTTCCTGGAGTTGGGCCCCAGCATTTT. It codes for CASSFLPGVGPQHF.

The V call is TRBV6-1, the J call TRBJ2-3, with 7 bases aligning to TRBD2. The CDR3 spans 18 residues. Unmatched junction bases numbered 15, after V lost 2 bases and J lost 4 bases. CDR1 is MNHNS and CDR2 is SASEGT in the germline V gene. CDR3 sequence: CASSETGGGRGAADTQYF. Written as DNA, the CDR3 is TGTGCCAGCAGTGAAACAGGAGGCGGGAGAGGGGCCGCAGATACGCAGTATTTT.

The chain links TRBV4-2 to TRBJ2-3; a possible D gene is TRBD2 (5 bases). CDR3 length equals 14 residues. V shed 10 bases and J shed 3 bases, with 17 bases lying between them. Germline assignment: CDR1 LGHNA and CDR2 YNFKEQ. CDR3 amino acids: CATSRESRTDTQYF. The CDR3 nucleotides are TGTGCCACCTCAAGGGAGAGTCGGACAGATACGCAGTATTTT.

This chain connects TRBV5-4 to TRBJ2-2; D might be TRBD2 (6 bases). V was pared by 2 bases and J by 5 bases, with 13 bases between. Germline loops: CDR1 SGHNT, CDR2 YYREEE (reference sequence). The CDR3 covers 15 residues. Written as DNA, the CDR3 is TGTGCCAGCAGCTTCGGGAGCTGGGAAACCGGGGAGCTGTTTTTT. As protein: CASSFGSWETGELFF.

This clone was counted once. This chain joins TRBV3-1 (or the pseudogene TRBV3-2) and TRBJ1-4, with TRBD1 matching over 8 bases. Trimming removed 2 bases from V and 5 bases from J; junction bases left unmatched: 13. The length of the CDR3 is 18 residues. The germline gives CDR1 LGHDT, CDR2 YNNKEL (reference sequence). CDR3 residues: CASSQLPWTGRVNEKLFF. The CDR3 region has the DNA TGTGCCAGCAGCCAACTGCCGTGGACAGGGAGGGTAAATGAAAAACTGTTTTTT.

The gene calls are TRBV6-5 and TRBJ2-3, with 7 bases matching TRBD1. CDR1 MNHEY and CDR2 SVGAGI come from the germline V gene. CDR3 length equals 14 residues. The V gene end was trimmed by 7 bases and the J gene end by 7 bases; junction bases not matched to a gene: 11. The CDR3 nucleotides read TGTGCCAGCATTCTGGGGCAGGGGGTGAATACGCAGTATTTT. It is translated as CASILGQGVNTQYF.

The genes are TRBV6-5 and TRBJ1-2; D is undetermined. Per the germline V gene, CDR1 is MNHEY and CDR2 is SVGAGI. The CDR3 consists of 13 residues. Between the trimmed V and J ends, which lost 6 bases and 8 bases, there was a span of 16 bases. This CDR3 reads CASRNGVRMGYTF. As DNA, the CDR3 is TGTGCCAGCAGGAACGGGGTTAGGATGGGCTACACCTTC.

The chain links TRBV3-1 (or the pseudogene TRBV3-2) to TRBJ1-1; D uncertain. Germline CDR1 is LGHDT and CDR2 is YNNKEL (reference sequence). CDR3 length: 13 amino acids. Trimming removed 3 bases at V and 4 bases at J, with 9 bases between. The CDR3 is CASSQVWATEAFF. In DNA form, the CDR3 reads TGTGCCAGCAGCCAGGTTTGGGCCACTGAAGCTTTCTTT.

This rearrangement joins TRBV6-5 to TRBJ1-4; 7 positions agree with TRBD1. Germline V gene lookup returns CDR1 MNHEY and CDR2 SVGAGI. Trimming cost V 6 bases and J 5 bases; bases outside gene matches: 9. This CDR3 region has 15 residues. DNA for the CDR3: TGTGCCAGCAGGCCTCTGAGGGGGCAGAATGAAAAACTGTTTTTT. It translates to CASRPLRGQNEKLFF.

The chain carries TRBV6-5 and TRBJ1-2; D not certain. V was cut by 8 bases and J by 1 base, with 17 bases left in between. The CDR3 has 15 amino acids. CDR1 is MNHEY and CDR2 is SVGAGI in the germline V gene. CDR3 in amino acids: CASHPDPGNNYGYTF. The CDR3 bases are TGTGCCAGCCACCCAGACCCCGGGAATAACTATGGCTACACCTTC.

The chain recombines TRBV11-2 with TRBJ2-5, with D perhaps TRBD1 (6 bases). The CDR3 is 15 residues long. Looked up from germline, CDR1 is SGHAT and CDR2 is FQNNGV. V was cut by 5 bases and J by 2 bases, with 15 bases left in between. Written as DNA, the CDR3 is TGTGCCAGCAGCCGGGGCAGGGGCGAACAAGAGACCCAGTACTTC. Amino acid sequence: CASSRGRGEQETQYF.

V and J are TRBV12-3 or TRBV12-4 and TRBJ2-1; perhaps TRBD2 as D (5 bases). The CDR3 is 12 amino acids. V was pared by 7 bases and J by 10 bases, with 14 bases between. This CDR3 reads CASTSGKSEQFF. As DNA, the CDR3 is TGTGCCAGCACCTCGGGGAAAAGCGAGCAGTTCTTC.

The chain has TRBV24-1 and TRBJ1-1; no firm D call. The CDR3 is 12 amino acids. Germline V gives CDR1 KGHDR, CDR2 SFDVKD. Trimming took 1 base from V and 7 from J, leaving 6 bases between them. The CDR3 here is CATSDFNGEAFF. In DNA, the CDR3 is TGTGCCACCAGTGATTTCAACGGTGAAGCTTTCTTT.